The 30 T cell receptor beta chains presented below share a single source sample, sequenced in a study of blood T cell repertoires in COVID-19. Profiling relied on immunoSEQ multiplex PCR, and the TCRdb table lists in-frame clones only, not all of them. The table records 250,000 to 350,000 clones, around 90% of them present only once. Sequences were obtained from peripheral blood. Source of these receptors: a woman in her forties who had recovered from COVID-19.

This chain connects TRBV3-1 (or the pseudogene TRBV3-2) to TRBJ2-1; 11 nucleotides agree with TRBD2. CDR1 and CDR2 (germline): LGHDT, YNNKEL (reference sequence). This CDR3 is 15 amino acids long. V dropped 5 bases and J dropped 3; count of bases not matched to a gene: 3. This CDR3 is CASSLTSGVYNEQFF. The CDR3 region has the DNA TGTGCCAGCAGCTTGACTAGCGGGGTCTACAATGAGCAGTTCTTC.

The chain is built from TRBV28 and TRBJ2-2; 10 positions match TRBD2. The germline V gene encodes CDR1 MDHEN and CDR2 SYDVKM. The CDR3 is made up of 17 amino acids. With 3 bases clipped from V and 8 bases from J, the junction kept 12 bases outside the gene matches. The CDR3 is CASSFVGTTSGIGELFF. The CDR3, as DNA: TGTGCCAGCAGTTTCGTAGGTACCACTAGCGGGATTGGGGAGCTGTTTTTT.

The chain joins TRBV30 to TRBJ2-7; D is unclear. Trimming shortened V by 0 bases and J by 2 bases, and 5 bases separated the two germline ends. Looked up from germline, CDR1 is GTSNPN and CDR2 is SVGIG (reference sequence). CDR3 length: 12 amino acids. In DNA, the CDR3 is TGTGCCTGGAGTGTACGGGCCTACGAGCAGTACTTC. Protein sequence: CAWSVRAYEQYF.

CDR3 sequence (DNA): TGTGCCAGCAGCCGCGGGGTCCAGCAGTACTTC. Translation: CASSRGVQQYF. The genes are TRBV27 and TRBJ2-7, with D possibly TRBD2 on 6 matching bases. This CDR3 is 11 amino acids long. The V end was cut by 6 bases, the J end by 8 bases, with 11 bases between. CDR1 is MNHEY, CDR2 SMNVEV, per germline (reference sequence).

V and J are TRBV28 and TRBJ2-7; possibly TRBD2 for D (7 bases). Germline CDR1 reads MDHEN; CDR2 reads SYDVKM. Trimming took off 7 bases at V and 2 bases at J, with 15 bases between the two ends. The CDR3 is made up of 14 amino acids. CDR3 sequence reads: CASTRGGATYEQYF. DNA for the CDR3: TGTGCCAGCACCCGAGGGGGGGCCACCTACGAGCAGTACTTC.

On this clone itself: Other DNA sequences in the same sample also yield this CDR3. The rearrangement joins TRBV19 to TRBJ2-3, with D unclear. With 1 base removed from V and 0 bases from J, the gap between germline ends came to 5 bases. Germline V gene data show CDR1 as LNHDA and CDR2 as SQIVND (reference sequence). The CDR3 runs 14 residues. The DNA of the CDR3 is TGTGCCAGTAGTATAGTATCTAGCACAGATACGCAGTATTTT. It encodes CASSIVSSTDTQYF.

This sequence joins TRBV5-4 and TRBJ2-3, with 7 bases identical to TRBD2. V trimming: 4 bases; J trimming: 5 bases; junction bases outside the gene matches: 7. The germline V gene has CDR1 SGHNT and CDR2 YYREEE (reference sequence). The CDR3 length is 14 residues. DNA of the CDR3: TGTGCCAGCAGCCTCGAGCGGGGAAAAGATACGCAGTATTTT. Translating it yields CASSLERGKDTQYF. Combining the CDR3 with reference TRBV5-4 and TRBJ2-3 gives the whole variable domain ETGVTQSPTHLIKTRGQQVTLRCSSQSGHNTVSWYQQALGQGPQFIFQYYREEENGRGNFPPRFSGLQFPNYSSELNVNALELDDSALYLCASSLERGKDTQYFGPGTRLTVL.

The chain employs TRBV9 and TRBJ2-1, with 9 bases lining up with TRBD2. CDR1 and CDR2 from the germline V gene are SGDLS and YYNGEE. CDR3 length: 14 residues. The trim removed 6 bases at V and 9 bases at J, leaving 10 bases unmatched. The CDR3 DNA reads TGTGCCAGCACCTTAGCGGGAGATATTGGTGAGCAGTTCTTC. Translating it yields CASTLAGDIGEQFF.

The genes are TRBV6-5 and TRBJ2-2, with 7 bases identical to TRBD1. The germline V gene has CDR1 MNHEY and CDR2 SVGAGI. The CDR3 is made up of 15 amino acids. The J segment lost 3 bases and the V segment lost 8 bases, leaving 9 bases of the junction unmatched. The CDR3 region is CASRFAGTDTGELFF. CDR3 in DNA: TGTGCCAGCCGCTTTGCCGGGACAGACACCGGGGAGCTGTTTTTT.

This chain uses TRBV24-1 with TRBJ2-6; D gene ambiguous. The CDR3 spans 16 residues. V gave up 0 bases and J gave up 0 bases, with 5 bases separating them. Germline V gene lookup returns CDR1 KGHDR and CDR2 SFDVKD. The CDR3 DNA sequence: TGTGCCACCAGTGATTTGAGTAGCTCTGGGGCCAACGTCCTGACTTTC. Its translation: CATSDLSSSGANVLTF.

The chain employs TRBV18 and TRBJ2-5, with 12 bases fitting TRBD2. The germline V gene has CDR1 KGHSH and CDR2 LQKENI. This CDR3 is 15 amino acids long. Unmatched junction bases numbered 4, after V lost 4 bases and J lost 4 bases. CDR3 residues: CASSQTSGRGETQYF. The CDR3 nucleotides are TGTGCCAGCTCACAGACTAGCGGGAGAGGAGAGACCCAGTACTTC. The entire variable domain, with the rest obtained from reference TRBV18 and TRBJ2-5, is as follows: NAGVMQNPRHLVRRRGQEARLRCSPMKGHSHVYWYRQLPEEGLKFMVYLQKENIIDESGMPKERFSAEFPKEGPSILRIQQVVRGDSAAYFCASSQTSGRGETQYFGPGTRLLVL.

J is TRBJ2-7 and V is TRBV10-1, with a tentative D call TRBD1 (5 bases). The CDR3 totals 14 residues. Germline loops: CDR1 WNHNN, CDR2 SYGVQD (reference sequence). V dropped 3 bases and J dropped 3 bases, with 12 bases sitting between them. CDR3: CASSESRVDYEQYF. DNA for the CDR3: TGCGCCAGCAGTGAAAGCAGGGTGGACTACGAGCAGTACTTC.

The rearrangement links TRBV19 to TRBJ1-3; D is undetermined. The ends were cut back, 5 bases at V and 5 bases at J, with 10 bases in the middle. The CDR3 length is 13 residues. The V gene's germline CDR1 is LNHDA and CDR2 SQIVND (reference sequence). The CDR3 region is CASSEGGRNTIYF. CDR3 in DNA: TGTGCCAGTAGTGAGGGTGGACGAAACACCATATATTTT.

The chain is built from TRBV4-1 and TRBJ1-1; the D gene is possibly TRBD1 (5 bases). The CDR3 runs 16 residues. V gave up 4 bases and J gave up 3 bases, with 18 bases separating them. The germline V gene encodes CDR1 MGHRA and CDR2 YSYEKL. The CDR3 nucleotides are TGCGCCAGCAGCCGGACGGACACGGGAGTCGACACTGAAGCTTTCTTT. This encodes CASSRTDTGVDTEAFF.

The genes are TRBV4-1 and TRBJ2-7, with 10 bases that match TRBD2. CDR1 and CDR2 from the germline V gene are MGHRA and YSYEKL. With 0 bases clipped from V and 6 bases from J, the junction kept 11 bases outside the gene matches. There are 17 residues in the CDR3. This CDR3 reads CASSQEESGRAYGEQYF. The CDR3 DNA sequence: TGCGCCAGCAGCCAAGAGGAGAGCGGGAGGGCCTACGGCGAGCAGTACTTC.

V usage is TRBV19 and J usage is TRBJ2-7, with a tentative D call TRBD2 (5 bases). In germline, CDR1 is LNHDA, CDR2 SQIVND (reference sequence). The CDR3 loop spans 16 amino acids. V lost 3 bases and J 0 bases, leaving 15 bases between the germline ends. The CDR3 nucleotides are TGTGCCAGTAGTATGGATAGCGTCAGGAGCTCCTACGAGCAGTACTTC. The encoded protein is CASSMDSVRSSYEQYF.

The V and J genes are TRBV30 and TRBJ1-2; possible D gene TRBD1, 5 bases. The CDR3 sequence is 14 residues long. Trimming took 3 bases from V and 5 from J, leaving 16 bases between them. The germline CDR1 and CDR2 sequences are GTSNPN and SVGIG (reference sequence). The CDR3 is CAWSATLGGYGYTF. The CDR3 DNA reads TGTGCCTGGAGCGCTACTCTCGGGGGGTATGGCTACACCTTC.

The chain recombines TRBV18 with TRBJ1-1; TRBD1 matches 9 bases. After removal of 2 bases from V and 6 bases from J, the junction contained 1 base not matched to a gene. From germline, CDR1 is KGHSH and CDR2 LQKENI. This CDR3 has 13 amino acids. This CDR3 reads CASSPRDRAEAFF. The CDR3 nucleotides read TGTGCCAGCTCACCAAGGGACAGGGCTGAAGCTTTCTTT. Full variable domain (remainder filled in from reference TRBV18 and TRBJ1-1): NAGVMQNPRHLVRRRGQEARLRCSPMKGHSHVYWYRQLPEEGLKFMVYLQKENIIDESGMPKERFSAEFPKEGPSILRIQQVVRGDSAAYFCASSPRDRAEAFFGQGTRLTVV.

The chain recombines TRBV10-3 with TRBJ2-7, with TRBD1 identical over 8 bases. The CDR3 spans 15 residues. With 8 bases clipped from V and 0 bases from J, the junction kept 9 bases outside the gene matches. Germline CDR1 reads ENHRY; CDR2 reads SYGVKD. In nucleotides, the CDR3 is TGTGCCATCGGAAAAAGACAGGGGAGCTCCTACGAGCAGTACTTC. Encoded protein: CAIGKRQGSSYEQYF.

This chain uses TRBV15 with TRBJ2-2; a weak D match, TRBD2 (7 bases). The CDR3 runs 16 residues. The germline V gene encodes CDR1 LNHNV and CDR2 YYDKDF (reference sequence). The ends were cut back, 0 bases at V and 8 bases at J, with 16 bases in the middle. CDR3 bases: TGTGCCACCAGCAGAGATAAAGGGGGGGCGGAGGGGGAGCTGTTTTTT. It translates to CATSRDKGGAEGELFF. Variable domain in full (rest from reference TRBV15 and TRBJ2-2): DAMVIQNPRYQVTQFGKPVTLSCSQTLNHNVMYWYQQKSSQAPKLLFHYYDKDFNNEADTPDNFQSRRPNTSFCFLDIRSPGLGDTAMYLCATSRDKGGAEGELFFGEGSRLTVL.

Comment on this clone: One junction end does not reproduce the germline sequence, and a read error may be involved. The chain combines TRBV4-1 with TRBJ2-7, with 7 bases lining up with TRBD1. The V gene's germline CDR1 is MGHRA and CDR2 YSYEKL. This CDR3 is built from 15 residues. In DNA, the CDR3 is TGCGCCAGCAGTCAAGAGAGGGACAGCAGGTACGAGCAGTACTTC. Amino acid sequence: CASSQERDSRYEQYF.

V and J are TRBV10-3 and TRBJ1-4; 9 bases are a match to TRBD1. CDR1 is ENHRY and CDR2 is SYGVKD in the germline V gene. CDR3 length equals 15 residues. After removal of 4 bases from V and 5 bases from J, the junction contained 5 bases not matched to a gene. Written as DNA, the CDR3 is TGTGCCATCAGTGGGGGACAGGGCCCAAATGAAAAACTGTTTTTT. Translated, it gives CAISGGQGPNEKLFF.

The chain recombines TRBV10-3 with TRBJ2-1; 9 bases match TRBD2. From germline, CDR1 is ENHRY and CDR2 SYGVKD. The CDR3 has 15 residues. J was trimmed by 6 bases and V by 2 bases; bases with no gene match: 5. The CDR3 protein is CAISENSGRGNEQFF. DNA for the CDR3: TGTGCCATCAGTGAGAATAGCGGGAGAGGCAATGAGCAGTTCTTC.

The CDR3 sequence is CASSLELAGGGEQYF. The CDR3 DNA is TGCGCCAGCAGCTTGGAACTAGCGGGAGGGGGCGAGCAGTACTTC. The rearrangement uses TRBV5-1 and TRBJ2-7; 13 nucleotides align to TRBD2. V lost 0 bases to trimming and J lost 6 bases; unmatched junction nucleotides: 3. CDR1 is SGHRS, CDR2 YFSETQ, per germline. This CDR3 is built from 15 residues.

This chain joins TRBV6-6 and TRBJ2-2, with a tentative D call TRBD1 (5 bases). The V gene lost 8 bases and the J gene lost 4 bases, with 17 bases spanning the gap. Germline CDR1 is MNHNY and CDR2 is SVGAGI (reference sequence). The CDR3 contains 15 residues. Here the CDR3 DNA reads TGTGCCAGCCGTGCAGGGTTTGAGAGCACCGGGGAGCTGTTTTTT. Its translation: CASRAGFESTGELFF.

The rearrangement uses TRBV30 and TRBJ2-7, with D possibly TRBD2 on 6 matching bases. CDR3 length equals 17 residues. CDR1 and CDR2 (germline): GTSNPN, SVGIG (reference sequence). V was clipped by 0 bases and J by 2 bases, with 20 bases between them. The CDR3 nucleotides are TGTGCCTGGAGTGTACGGCGGGAAAATATTCGGACCTACGAGCAGTACTTC. The encoded protein is CAWSVRRENIRTYEQYF.

The chain is built from TRBV28 and TRBJ2-7; D gene unclear. This CDR3 has 15 amino acids. The germline V gene has CDR1 MDHEN and CDR2 SYDVKM. Trimming shortened V by 1 base and J by 5 bases, and 15 bases separated the two germline ends. CDR3 loop: CASSLSAGRMNEQYF. The CDR3 DNA reads TGTGCCAGCAGTTTATCGGCAGGCCGTATGAACGAGCAGTACTTC.

The rearrangement uses TRBV7-2 and TRBJ1-1; 8 positions agree with TRBD1. Looked up from germline, CDR1 is SGHTA and CDR2 is FQGNSA. The CDR3 runs to 16 residues. V lost 0 bases to trimming and J lost 0 bases; unmatched junction nucleotides: 3. The CDR3 sequence is CASSLAMGQVNTEAFF. CDR3 nucleotides: TGTGCCAGCAGCTTAGCAATGGGACAGGTGAACACTGAAGCTTTCTTT.

V is TRBV30 and J is TRBJ1-2; a possible D gene is TRBD1 (5 bases). Trimming left V 3 bases short and J 1 base short, with 15 bases between. Per germline, CDR1 GTSNPN and CDR2 SVGIG (reference sequence). The CDR3 extends over 15 amino acids. Here the CDR3 reads CAWRVITGFNYGYTF. In DNA form, the CDR3 reads TGTGCCTGGAGGGTGATAACAGGATTTAACTATGGCTACACCTTC.

The J gene is TRBJ2-1, the V gene TRBV30; 9 nucleotides align to TRBD2. Germline CDR1 GTSNPN, CDR2 SVGIG (reference sequence). Trimming at V came to 0 bases and at J to 8 bases, leaving 11 bases not matched to a gene. The CDR3 has 16 residues. The CDR3 coding sequence is TGTGCCTGGAGTGTAGGGGCGGGAGGGAGTTCAGATGAGCAGTTCTTC. The encoded protein is CAWSVGAGGSSDEQFF.